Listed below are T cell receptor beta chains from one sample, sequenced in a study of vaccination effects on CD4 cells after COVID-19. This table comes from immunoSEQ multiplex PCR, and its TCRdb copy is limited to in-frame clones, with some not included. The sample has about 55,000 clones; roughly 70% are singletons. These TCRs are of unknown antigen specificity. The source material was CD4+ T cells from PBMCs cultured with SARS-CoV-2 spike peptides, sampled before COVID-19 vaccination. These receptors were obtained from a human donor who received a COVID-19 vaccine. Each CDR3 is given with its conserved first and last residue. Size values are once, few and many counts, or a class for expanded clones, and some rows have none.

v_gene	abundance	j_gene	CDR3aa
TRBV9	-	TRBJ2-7	CASRPSGSHEQYF
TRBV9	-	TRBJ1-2	CASSVAGSGLGGYTF
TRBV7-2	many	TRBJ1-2	CASSEQGLVGYTF
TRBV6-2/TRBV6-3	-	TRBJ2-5	CASSYTGLAGTQYF
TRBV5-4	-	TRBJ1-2	CASSLAQGQAHGYTF
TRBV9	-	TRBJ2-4	CASSAPAGNIQYF
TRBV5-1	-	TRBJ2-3	CASSLWGQSTDTQYF
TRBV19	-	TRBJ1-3	CASAGTGSGNTIYF
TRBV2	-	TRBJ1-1	CASSEGARWGYTEAFF
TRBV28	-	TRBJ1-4	CASSSRTTGVGEKLFF
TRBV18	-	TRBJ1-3	CASSPTWQGSGNTIYF
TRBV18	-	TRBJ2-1	CASSPPGLAGGYNEQFF
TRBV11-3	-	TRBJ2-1	CASSPGRGSGRKGSYNEQFF
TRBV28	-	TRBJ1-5	CASSLDRGLNQPQHF
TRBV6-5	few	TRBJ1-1	CASSFSGDMNTEAFF
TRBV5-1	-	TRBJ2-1	CASSRTGTSGRSGEQFF
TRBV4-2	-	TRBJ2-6	CASSQEFSGTSGPGANVLTF
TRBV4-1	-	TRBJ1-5	CASSQGLQGTRNQPQHF
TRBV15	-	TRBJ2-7	CATSSPDRAHEQYF
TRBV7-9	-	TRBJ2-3	CASSLRGVGSDTQYF
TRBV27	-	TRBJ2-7	CARLRISGTLSYEQYF
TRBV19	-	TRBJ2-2	CASSTPTGRGGQGTGELFF
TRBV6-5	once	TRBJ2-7	CASSFRDRPYEQYF
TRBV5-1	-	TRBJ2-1	CASSSGTGLNEQFF
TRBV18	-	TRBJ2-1	CASSPPPGHEQFF
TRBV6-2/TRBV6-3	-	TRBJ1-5	CASSYGGNINQPQHF
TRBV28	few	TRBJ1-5	CASSLGGASNQPQHF
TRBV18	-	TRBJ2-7	CASSPEDRGASEQYF
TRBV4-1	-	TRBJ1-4	CASSQGVGATNEKLFF
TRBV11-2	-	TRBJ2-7	CASSDRSYYEQYF
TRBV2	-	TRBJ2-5	CASSEGERLAETQYF
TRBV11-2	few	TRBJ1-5	CASSLVTEGPQPQHF
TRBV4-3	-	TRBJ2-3	CASSQEGGGADTQYF
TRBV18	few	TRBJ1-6	CASSPAGVNSPLHF
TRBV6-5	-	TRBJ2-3	CASSTTGTGEQYF
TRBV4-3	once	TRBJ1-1	CASSQETGRAYTEAFF
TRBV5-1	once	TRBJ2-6	CASSYEPSGANVLTF
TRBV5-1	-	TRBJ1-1	CASFPSPQVRGTEAFF
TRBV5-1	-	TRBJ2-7	CASSLDRGDFYEQYF
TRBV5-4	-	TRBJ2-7	CASSRAQLAGTSYEQYF
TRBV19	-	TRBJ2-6	CASSGPGSGANVLTF